What follows describes a single T cell receptor (beta chain). This CDR3 region has 13 residues. The germline V and J ends were trimmed by 5 bases and 6 bases, with 11 bases remaining between them. Germline V gene data show CDR1 as SGHDN and CDR2 as FVKESK. This sample is drawn from a study of blood T cell repertoires in COVID-19. Sequenced by immunoSEQ multiplex PCR; TCRdb stores in-frame clones only, minus some. The table lists about 160,000 clones, roughly four fifths of them singletons, with roughly 11% in the top ten. This receptor was obtained from a man between 60 and 70 years old with active or convalescent COVID-19. The source material was peripheral blood. The V and J genes are TRBV14 and TRBJ1-5, with D uncertain. CDR3 DNA sequence: TGTGCCAGCAGCTCTAAGACGGGTCAGCCCCAGCATTTT. Protein sequence: CASSSKTGQPQHF.